This T cell receptor (beta chain) was retrieved from a study of T cells in Graves' hyperthyroidism and ophthalmopathy. Study details: Blood from the periphery was taken at initial diagnosis, before any treatment. Study results and caveats: Blood also showed most of the thyroid clonotypes that were expanded above 0.001.

With a duration under 2 months, the hyperthyroidism was newly diagnosed in patients aged 18 to 65. Any patient presenting with uncontrolled infection, other autoimmune disease, pregnancy or lactation was left out. There are 14 residues in the CDR3. Germline V gene lookup returns CDR1 PRHDT and CDR2 FYEKMQ (reference sequence). Deletions cut 3 bases from V and 0 bases from J, with 8 bases between. This clonotype was found many times. Its antigen is still unknown. RNA transcripts provided the source from which TCR beta CDR3 regions were amplified. The primer set for the first-round RT-PCR of the TCR CDR3 was HTBI. TCRdb passed the multiplex PCR reads through MiXCR, listing each CDR3 protein once. The top ten clones hold approximately 15% of a sample with 650,000 to 850,000 distinct CDR3 sequences, 15% to 20% of them seen once.

The sequenced material came from blood. This chain connects TRBV13 to TRBJ1-1, with D maybe TRBD1 (5 bases). This clonotype originated in a woman aged 50 to 65 with Graves' hyperthyroidism that later progressed to Graves' ophthalmopathy. The CDR3 loop reads CASSFWGLNTEAFF. The CDR3 region has the DNA TGTGCCAGCAGCTTCTGGGGCCTGAACACTGAAGCTTTCTTT.